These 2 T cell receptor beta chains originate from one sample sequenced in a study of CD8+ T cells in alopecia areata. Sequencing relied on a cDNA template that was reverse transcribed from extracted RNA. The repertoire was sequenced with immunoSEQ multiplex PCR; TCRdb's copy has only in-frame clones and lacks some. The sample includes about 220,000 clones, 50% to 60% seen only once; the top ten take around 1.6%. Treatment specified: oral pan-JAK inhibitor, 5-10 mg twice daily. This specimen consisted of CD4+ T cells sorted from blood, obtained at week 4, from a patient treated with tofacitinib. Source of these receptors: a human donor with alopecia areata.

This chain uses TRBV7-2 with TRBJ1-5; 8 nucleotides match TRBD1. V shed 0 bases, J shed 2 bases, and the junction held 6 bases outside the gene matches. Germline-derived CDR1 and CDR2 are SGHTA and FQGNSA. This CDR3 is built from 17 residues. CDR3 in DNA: TGTGCCAGCAGCTTAGCCCAAGGGACAGGTCGCAATCAGCCCCAGCATTTT. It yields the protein CASSLAQGTGRNQPQHF.

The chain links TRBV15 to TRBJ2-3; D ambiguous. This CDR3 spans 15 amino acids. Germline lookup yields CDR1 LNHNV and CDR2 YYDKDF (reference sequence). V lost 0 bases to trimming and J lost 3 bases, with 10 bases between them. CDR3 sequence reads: CATSRDGTLTDTQYF. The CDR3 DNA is TGTGCCACCAGCAGAGACGGTACCCTGACAGATACGCAGTATTTT.